This TCR beta chain derives from a study of naive and memory T cell subsets. This clonotype was seen a handful of times. Its antigen is unknown. Germline and junction disagree at one end, which may indicate a read error. The beta constant-region primer was an equimolar mix of two oligonucleotides covering TRBC1 and TRBC2. The ligated cDNA underwent four PCR rounds using SP2 and nested alpha and beta constant-region primers. MiXCR was run by TCRdb on the UMI-ligation and nested PCR reads, yielding one entry per CDR3 protein. The sample consists of fewer than 150,000 distinct CDR3 sequences, approximately 21% of them appearing once. Study-wide points: Over 95% of naive TCR sequences appeared only once after error correction, unlike memory subsets. Possibly reflecting memory cells re-expressing CD45RA, a few larger clonotypes occurred in naive repertoires, especially CD8. TCR counts from RNA may reflect activation-linked expression changes.

Alpha and beta libraries were amplified separately from the second PCR onward. CDR3 length: 13 amino acids. CDR1 and CDR2 from the germline V gene are SGHNT and YENEEA. The receptor comes from a human donor in good health. The chain recombines TRBV11-3 with TRBJ2-7; no definite D call. Sequencing used naive CD8+ T cells from blood. CDR3 sequence (DNA): TGTGCCAGCAGCTTGTCCCTCTCCCACGAGCAGTACTTC. Its translation is CASSLSLSHEQYF.